These T cell receptor beta chains were read from a single sample in a study of OX40 agonist ivuxolimab in advanced cancers. Only in-frame clones appear in the TCRdb table, and some are missing; sequencing was by immunoSEQ multiplex PCR. The data show more than 40,000 clones, around 87% seen once. The specimen comprised CD4+ or CD8+ T cells sorted from blood, sampled in a trial of the OX40 agonist ivuxolimab. The source of these receptors is an adult with an advanced solid tumor such as melanoma, head and neck, liver or kidney cancer. Each CDR3 is given with its conserved first and last residue. A D gene is named only where the DNA matches it firmly. The size field is filled for only some rows; it gives once, few, many or a size class.

-	TRBV7-3	TRBJ2-3	TRBD1	CASSFGQGQTDTQYF	TGTGCCAGCAGCTTCGGACAGGGGCAGACAGATACGCAGTATTTT
-	TRBV2	TRBJ1-1	-	CASSGHDSDRGSTEAFF	TGTGCCAGCAGTGGCCATGACAGCGACCGGGGATCCACTGAAGCTTTCTTT
-	TRBV29-1	TRBJ2-1	-	CSVDSIGSQPENEQFF	TGCAGCGTTGACAGTATAGGTTCTCAACCGGAGAATGAGCAGTTCTTC
-	TRBV7-8	TRBJ1-1	-	CASSLAHGGGNTEAFF	TGTGCCAGCAGCTTAGCGCATGGAGGGGGGAACACTGAAGCTTTCTTT
-	TRBV27	TRBJ2-2	-	CASSLSGGNTGELFF	TGTGCCAGCAGTTTATCAGGGGGTAACACCGGGGAGCTGTTTTTT
-	TRBV5-5	TRBJ2-3	-	CASSLDWGGSTDTQYF	TGTGCCAGCAGCTTGGATTGGGGAGGCAGCACAGATACGCAGTATTTT
once	TRBV4-1	TRBJ2-7	-	CASSQVLGGDYEQYF	TGCGCCAGCAGCCAAGTTCTAGGGGGGGACTACGAGCAGTACTTC
-	TRBV30	TRBJ1-5	-	CAWSDLMGVGQPQHF	TGTGCCTGGAGTGACTTAATGGGCGTCGGTCAGCCCCAGCATTTT
-	TRBV4-1	TRBJ2-3	TRBD2	CASSQESWTSGRETDTQYF	TGCGCCAGCAGCCAAGAAAGTTGGACTAGCGGGAGAGAAACAGATACGCAGTATTTT
-	TRBV7-2	TRBJ2-4	TRBD2	CASSLVFGGAGGNIQYF	TGTGCCAGCAGCTTAGTGTTCGGAGGGGCGGGAGGGAACATTCAGTACTTC
once	TRBV4-1	TRBJ2-5	-	CASSQDFTGQETQYF	TGCGCCAGCAGCCAAGATTTCACGGGCCAAGAGACCCAGTACTTC
-	TRBV7-9	TRBJ2-1	TRBD2	CASRTGTNYNEQFF	TGTGCCAGCAGGACCGGGACTAACTACAATGAGCAGTTCTTC
once	TRBV13	TRBJ2-5	-	CASSLNPSETQYF	TGTGCCAGCAGCTTAAACCCCTCGGAGACCCAGTACTTC
-	TRBV30	TRBJ2-7	-	CAYGLSYEQYF	TGTGCCTATGGACTATCCTACGAGCAGTACTTC
-	TRBV9	TRBJ2-5	TRBD2	CASSLLAGGYQETQYF	TGTGCCAGCAGCCTACTAGCGGGGGGGTACCAAGAGACCCAGTACTTC
-	TRBV13	TRBJ2-5	-	CASSFREGVGETQYF	TGTGCCAGCAGCTTTAGAGAGGGGGTGGGTGAGACCCAGTACTTC